Following are 32 T cell receptor beta chains from one sample sequenced in a study of shared clonotypes between healthy human individuals. Here immunoSEQ multiplex PCR was the method, and the copy in TCRdb shows in-frame clones only, minus some. The sample has under 850,000 clones, approximately 77% seen once; the top ten hold more than 1.5%. The specimen sequenced was memory CD4+ T cells sorted from blood. Indicated subset: CD45RA-negative fraction. These receptor sequences come from a woman aged 25-40 years in good health.

V gene TRBV6-1 combines with J gene TRBJ2-7; 7 bases are a match to TRBD2. J was trimmed by 4 bases and V by 7 bases; bases with no gene match: 13. The CDR3 is 15 amino acids. Germline assignment: CDR1 MNHNS and CDR2 SASEGT. The CDR3 nucleotides read TGTGCCAGCACCGTCCTTACTGGGAGGGTGTACGAGCAGTACTTC. Residues: CASTVLTGRVYEQYF.

This clone showed up many times. The identical CDR3 is also encoded by other nucleotide sequences in the sample. The gene calls are TRBV11-3 and TRBJ2-1; TRBD1 matches at 7 bases. Germline V gives CDR1 SGHNT, CDR2 YENEEA. The CDR3 sequence is 14 residues long. V lost 5 bases, J lost 2 bases, and 3 bases stayed unmatched. As DNA, the CDR3 is TGTGCCAGCAGCCCGGGGACAGCCTACAATGAGCAGTTCTTC. Translating gives CASSPGTAYNEQFF. Looking up the rest from reference TRBV11-3 and TRBJ2-1 gives the full variable domain: EAGVVQSPRYKIIEKKQPVAFWCNPISGHNTLYWYLQNLGQGPELLIRYENEEAVDDSQLPKDRFSAERLKGVDSTLKIQPAELGDSAVYLCASSPGTAYNEQFFGPGTRLTVL.

The chain recombines TRBV7-2 with TRBJ1-2; weak D call: TRBD1 (5 bases). Germline V gene sequence: CDR1 SGHTA, CDR2 FQGNSA. The CDR3 is 15 amino acids. V was clipped by 5 bases and J by 3 bases, with 16 bases between them. CDR3 sequence: CASSPRFGADYGYTF. CDR3 DNA: TGTGCCAGCAGCCCCCGCTTCGGGGCAGACTATGGCTACACCTTC.

This chain uses TRBV28 with TRBJ2-3, with 10 nucleotides matching TRBD2. Trimming took 6 bases from V and 4 from J; bases not matched to a gene: 13. CDR3 length: 17 amino acids. Germline V gene sequence: CDR1 MDHEN, CDR2 SYDVKM. CDR3 nucleotide sequence: TGTGCCAGCAGCGAAGTAAGGCTAGCGGGAGCCGCAGATACGCAGTATTTT. The encoded protein is CASSEVRLAGAADTQYF.

There are a few counts of this clone. V and J are TRBV6-1 and TRBJ2-4, with D possibly TRBD1 on 5 matching bases. Germline values: CDR1 MNHNS, CDR2 SASEGT. Trimming took 7 bases from V and 3 from J, leaving 13 bases between them. The CDR3 runs 14 residues. CDR3 region: CASTPQGYKNIQYF. CDR3 sequence (DNA): TGTGCCAGCACTCCCCAGGGTTACAAAAACATTCAGTACTTC.

The chain links TRBV10-1 to TRBJ2-5; TRBD2 agrees at 10 bases. This CDR3 has 18 residues. The trim removed 6 bases at V and 0 bases at J, leaving 13 bases unmatched. Germline V gene sequence: CDR1 WNHNN, CDR2 SYGVQD (reference sequence). The CDR3 coding sequence is TGCGCCAGCAGATCAAATCGGCTAGCGGGAGAGTACCAAGAGACCCAGTACTTC. It encodes CASRSNRLAGEYQETQYF.

The sample holds one count of this clone. This chain connects TRBV2 to TRBJ1-1; D remains unclear. Germline V gives CDR1 SNHLY, CDR2 FYNNEI. The CDR3 runs 15 residues. V was shortened by 6 bases and J by 4 bases, with 18 bases between the two germline ends. CDR3 in amino acids: CASRTRTPEGTEAFF. The CDR3 region has the DNA TGTGCCAGCAGGACAAGGACCCCCGAGGGCACTGAAGCTTTCTTT.

The V gene is TRBV9, the J gene TRBJ2-1; TRBD2 matches 9 bases. The CDR3 loop spans 15 amino acids. The J segment lost 1 base and the V segment lost 1 base, leaving 0 bases of the junction unmatched. Germline values: CDR1 SGDLS, CDR2 YYNGEE. CDR3 nucleotides: TGTGCCAGCAGCGTACTAGCGGGATCCTACAATGAGCAGTTCTTC. Translation: CASSVLAGSYNEQFF.

This clone was picked up one time. This chain links TRBV10-3 with TRBJ1-4, with TRBD1 identical over 9 bases. Per germline, CDR1 ENHRY and CDR2 SYGVKD. This CDR3 is built from 18 residues. V lost 0 bases, J lost 11 bases, and 16 bases stayed unmatched. CDR3 residues: CAISESEGQGGVMRKLFF. DNA for the CDR3: TGTGCCATCAGTGAGTCCGAGGGACAGGGAGGTGTAATGAGGAAACTGTTTTTT.

The chain employs TRBV18 and TRBJ1-4; a possible D gene is TRBD1 (5 bases). The CDR3 sequence is 14 residues long. V shed 2 bases and J shed 6 bases, with 10 bases lying between them. The germline CDR1 and CDR2 sequences are KGHSH and LQKENI. CDR3 region: CASSPAGTDEKLFF. The DNA for the CDR3 is TGTGCCAGCTCACCAGCAGGGACGGATGAAAAACTGTTTTTT.

This CDR3 reads CASSRGLAGVEQFF. The CDR3 coding sequence is TGTGCCAGCAGCCGAGGACTAGCGGGAGTCGAGCAGTTCTTC. The chain recombines TRBV5-6 with TRBJ2-1, with TRBD2 matching over 13 bases. Looked up from germline, CDR1 is SGHDT and CDR2 is YYEEEE. Trimming removed 4 bases from V and 10 bases from J; junction bases left unmatched: 5. This CDR3 has 14 residues.

The sample holds many counts of this clone. The chain employs TRBV5-1 and TRBJ2-1; TRBD2 matches at 9 bases. Germline values: CDR1 SGHRS, CDR2 YFSETQ. The CDR3 loop spans 14 amino acids. J gave up 9 bases and V 6 bases, and 10 bases lay outside the gene matches. CDR3 DNA: TGCGCCAGCATCAAGGACCTAGCGGGACTTGAGCAGTTCTTC. It encodes CASIKDLAGLEQFF. The variable domain in full, completed from reference TRBV5-1 and TRBJ2-1, reads KAGVTQTPRYLIKTRGQQVTLSCSPISGHRSVSWYQQTPGQGLQFLFEYFSETQRNKGNFPGRFSGRQFSNSRSEMNVSTLELGDSALYLCASIKDLAGLEQFFGPGTRLTVL.

The V and J genes are TRBV7-9 and TRBJ2-2; D uncertain. Germline loops: CDR1 SEHNR, CDR2 FQNEAQ (reference sequence). The CDR3 is 13 residues long. V gave up 6 bases and J gave up 4 bases, with 9 bases separating them. The CDR3 is CASSLGPTGELFF. The CDR3 DNA reads as TGTGCCAGCAGTCTCGGCCCCACCGGGGAGCTGTTTTTT. Filled out from reference TRBV7-9 and TRBJ2-2, the complete variable domain reads DTGVSQNPRHKITKRGQNVTFRCDPISEHNRLYWYRQTLGQGPEFLTYFQNEAQLEKSRLLSDRFSAERPKGSFSTLEIQRTEQGDSAMYLCASSLGPTGELFFGEGSRLTVL.

The rearrangement joins TRBV6-5 to TRBJ2-5, with TRBD2 matching over 9 bases. J gave up 3 bases and V 3 bases, and 2 bases lay outside the gene matches. The germline gives CDR1 MNHEY, CDR2 SVGAGI. The CDR3 runs to 14 residues. The CDR3 DNA follows: TGTGCCAGCAGTTATGGACTAGCGAAAGAGACCCAGTACTTC. It is translated as CASSYGLAKETQYF.

The chain combines TRBV5-6 with TRBJ2-1, with D tentatively TRBD2 (5 bases). Trimming cost V 0 bases and J 7 bases, with 11 bases left between them. This CDR3 has 14 residues. The germline CDR1 and CDR2 sequences are SGHDT and YYEEEE. The chain's CDR3 is CASSLGVASNEQFF. CDR3 nucleotide sequence: TGTGCCAGCAGCTTGGGGGTAGCGTCGAATGAGCAGTTCTTC. Full variable domain (missing parts from reference TRBV5-6 and TRBJ2-1): DAGVTQSPTHLIKTRGQQVTLRCSPKSGHDTVSWYQQALGQGPQFIFQYYEEEERQRGNFPDRFSGHQFPNYSSELNVNALLLGDSALYLCASSLGVASNEQFFGPGTRLTVL.

The rearrangement joins TRBV7-8 to TRBJ2-3; D is perhaps TRBD1 or TRBD2 (5 bases each). This CDR3 has 14 residues. CDR1 is SGHVS and CDR2 is FQNEAQ in the germline V gene. Trimming shortened V by 7 bases and J by 2 bases, and 13 bases separated the two germline ends. CDR3 DNA sequence: TGTGCCAGCACCCCTAGCAGGGTCACAGATACGCAGTATTTT. Translating it yields CASTPSRVTDTQYF.

The chain links TRBV12-5 to TRBJ2-3; 7 nucleotides agree with TRBD1. This CDR3 contains 14 residues. Germline V gene data show CDR1 as LGHNT and CDR2 as FRNRAP. V shed 6 bases, J shed 3 bases, and the junction held 6 bases outside the gene matches. The CDR3 coding sequence is TGTGCTAGTGGCCCCGGGACAGTTACAGATACGCAGTATTTT. Its protein is CASGPGTVTDTQYF.

The chain recombines TRBV4-2 with TRBJ2-1; D is possibly TRBD1 (6 bases). CDR3 length equals 16 residues. Between the trimmed V and J ends, which lost 4 bases and 1 base, there was a span of 14 bases. Germline CDR1 and CDR2: LGHNA and YNFKEQ. The CDR3 region has the DNA TGTGCCAGCAGCCCAGGGGTAGGGGCGTCCTACAATGAGCAGTTCTTC. It yields the protein CASSPGVGASYNEQFF.

This chain connects TRBV5-1 to TRBJ2-1; TRBD2 might be the D (6 bases). The germline gives CDR1 SGHRS, CDR2 YFSETQ. Trimming left V 5 bases short and J 7 bases short, with 19 bases between. The CDR3 length is 15 residues. CDR3 protein: CASRDSGLRRNEQFF. In nucleotides, the CDR3 is TGCGCCAGCAGAGATAGCGGATTAAGGAGGAATGAGCAGTTCTTC.

This CDR3 is CASSLATENQPQHF. The CDR3 region has the DNA TGTGCCAGCAGCTTAGCAACAGAAAATCAGCCCCAGCATTTT. The chain combines TRBV7-8 with TRBJ1-5; the D is unclear. The CDR3 consists of 14 residues. Germline V gene data show CDR1 as SGHVS and CDR2 as FQNEAQ. V dropped 0 bases and J dropped 4 bases, with 7 bases sitting between them.

This clone showed up just a few times. The chain combines TRBV28 with TRBJ1-1, with a tentative D call TRBD1 (5 bases). CDR1 is MDHEN, CDR2 SYDVKM, per germline. V shed 6 bases and J shed 1 base, with 21 bases lying between them. This CDR3 region has 17 residues. CDR3 residues: CASRPAGRKWRNTEAFF. The CDR3 coding sequence is TGTGCCAGCAGACCTGCGGGACGGAAATGGCGGAACACTGAAGCTTTCTTT.

This clone was recorded a few times. The chain carries TRBV27 and TRBJ1-2; 8 bases are shared with TRBD1. The CDR3 has 15 residues. The germline gives CDR1 MNHEY, CDR2 SMNVEV (reference sequence). V shed 5 bases and J 7 bases; nucleotides not matched to a gene: 12. For the CDR3, the DNA is TGTGCCAGCAGTCCTATCATACAGGGGGAAGGTGGCTACACCTTC. As protein: CASSPIIQGEGGYTF.

This chain links TRBV7-6 with TRBJ1-1; 12 positions agree with TRBD1. J lost 4 bases, V lost 5 bases, and 5 bases had no gene match. This CDR3 comprises 15 residues. Germline V lookup: CDR1 SGHVS, CDR2 FNYEAQ. CDR3: CASSTGDRGLTEAFF. DNA for the CDR3: TGTGCCAGCAGCACGGGGGACAGGGGGCTCACTGAAGCTTTCTTT.

This clone was detected a few times. V gene TRBV27 combines with J gene TRBJ1-2; 7 bases match TRBD1. The CDR3 runs to 13 residues. V gave up 7 bases and J gave up 7 bases; unmatched junction bases: 9. Per germline, CDR1 MNHEY and CDR2 SMNVEV (reference sequence). CDR3 protein: CASTRQGDGGYTF. CDR3 bases: TGTGCCAGCACTCGACAGGGTGACGGTGGCTACACCTTC.

The CDR3 loop is CASHSAGAGDTEAFF. CDR3 nucleotides: TGTGCCAGCCACTCTGCGGGCGCGGGGGACACTGAAGCTTTCTTT. J is TRBJ1-1 and V is TRBV6-1; D might be TRBD1 (5 bases). The CDR3 covers 15 residues. Trimming took 8 bases from V and 3 from J, leaving 19 bases between them. Germline CDR1 and CDR2: MNHNS and SASEGT.

The chain uses TRBV19 and TRBJ2-7, with 8 bases identical to TRBD2. Trimming at V came to 7 bases and at J to 6 bases, leaving 14 bases not matched to a gene. The CDR3 has 15 residues. The germline gives CDR1 LNHDA, CDR2 SQIVND (reference sequence). The CDR3 DNA reads TGTGCCAGTAAATCAAGCGGGAGAATTGGGTCCGAGCAGTACTTC. Amino acids: CASKSSGRIGSEQYF.

J is TRBJ2-3 and V is TRBV5-8, with 9 nucleotides matching TRBD1. Germline CDR1 and CDR2: SGHTS and YDEGEE. This CDR3 is built from 16 residues. V trimming: 4 bases; J trimming: 4 bases; junction bases outside the gene matches: 10. The CDR3: CASSTLQGARADTQYF. The CDR3, as DNA: TGTGCCAGCAGCACATTACAGGGGGCAAGAGCAGATACGCAGTATTTT.

There are a few counts of this clone. The rearrangement joins TRBV28 to TRBJ2-7; no definite D call. CDR1 and CDR2 from the germline V gene are MDHEN and SYDVKM. The V end was cut by 7 bases, the J end by 2 bases, with 21 bases between. The CDR3 spans 16 residues. Here the CDR3 DNA reads TGTGCCAGCACCCCCAAGGCGGATAGTAGGGCCTACGAGCAGTACTTC. The encoded protein is CASTPKADSRAYEQYF.

The chain is built from TRBV15 and TRBJ1-5; 7 positions agree with TRBD1. With V trimmed by 6 bases and J by 1 base, 9 bases remained unmatched. The CDR3 length is 16 residues. CDR1 LNHNV and CDR2 YYDKDF come from the germline V gene (reference sequence). The CDR3 region has the DNA TGTGCCACCAGAGTAGACAGGGCCGGAAGCAATCAGCCCCAGCATTTT. It is translated as CATRVDRAGSNQPQHF.

V and J are TRBV7-9 and TRBJ2-3; tentative D call: TRBD2 (6 bases). V lost 7 bases and J 0 bases, leaving 14 bases between the germline ends. The CDR3 extends over 15 amino acids. Per germline, CDR1 SEHNR and CDR2 FQNEAQ (reference sequence). The CDR3 region has the DNA TGTGCCAGCACCTCGCGGGCGGGGAGCACAGATACGCAGTATTTT. Translated: CASTSRAGSTDTQYF.

The chain has TRBV25-1 and TRBJ2-7; weak D call: TRBD2 (6 bases). V shed 5 bases and J shed 4 bases, with 15 bases lying between them. The germline V gene encodes CDR1 MGHDK and CDR2 SYGVNS. The CDR3 has 14 amino acids. CDR3 loop: CASSLEGARYEQYF. The CDR3, as DNA: TGTGCCAGCAGTTTGGAGGGAGCTCGGTACGAGCAGTACTTC.

The CDR3 bases are TGCGCCAGCAGGAGACCGGGACGGGATGGGTACAATGAGCAGTTCTTC. It specifies CASRRPGRDGYNEQFF. This chain uses TRBV23-1 with TRBJ2-1; D may correspond to TRBD1 or TRBD2 (5 bases each). TRBV23-1 belongs to the ORF category, with a function that is uncertain. The CDR3 has 16 amino acids. Deletions cut 6 bases from V and 4 bases from J, with 19 bases between.